The present TCR beta chain was sequenced within a study of Tregs in tolerant kidney transplant recipients. Study-wide points: No direct test of biological reproducibility was done here.

This table comes from immunoSEQ multiplex PCR, and its TCRdb copy is limited to in-frame clones, with some not included. This sample has tens of thousands of clones; about 88% occur once, and the top ten carry 0.35% to 0.5%. Points on this clone: Its antigen is currently unknown.

J gave up 8 bases and V 6 bases, and 12 bases lay outside the gene matches. The CDR3 spans 15 residues. CDR1 and CDR2 from the germline V gene are MNHEY and SVGAGI. Unstimulated regulatory T cells (CD4+CD25+CD127-), CD4+CD25- non-regulatory cells, CD4 and CD8 cells were FACS-sorted from thawed PBMCs. The TCR comes from a human donor who received a combined kidney and bone marrow transplant. The V and J genes are TRBV6-5 and TRBJ2-1; TRBD1 matches 8 bases. The sequences come from CD4+ T cells from blood, collected before the transplant. This CDR3 is CASRTDRDRWDEQFF. In DNA, the CDR3 is TGTGCCAGCAGAACCGATAGGGACAGGTGGGATGAGCAGTTCTTC.